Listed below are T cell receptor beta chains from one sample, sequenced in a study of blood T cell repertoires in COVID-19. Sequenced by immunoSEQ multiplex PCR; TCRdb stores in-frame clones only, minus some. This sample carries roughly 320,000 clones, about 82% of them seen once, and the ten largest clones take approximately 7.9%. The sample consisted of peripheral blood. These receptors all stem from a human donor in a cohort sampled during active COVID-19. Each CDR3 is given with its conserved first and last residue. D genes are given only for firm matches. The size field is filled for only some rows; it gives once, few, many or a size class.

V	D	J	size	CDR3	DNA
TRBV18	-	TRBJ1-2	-	CASSRSPNYGYTF	TGTGCCAGCTCACGTAGTCCTAACTATGGCTACACCTTC
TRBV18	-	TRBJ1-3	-	CASSPPGNIGNTIYF	TGTGCCAGCTCACCTCCGGGAAATATCGGAAACACCATATATTTT
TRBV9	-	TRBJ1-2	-	CASSIDRYLVYGYTF	TGTGCCAGCAGCATAGACAGGTATTTAGTCTATGGCTACACCTTC
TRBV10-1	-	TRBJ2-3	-	CASSESEGLDTQYF	TGCGCCAGCAGTGAGTCGGAGGGACTCGATACGCAGTATTTT
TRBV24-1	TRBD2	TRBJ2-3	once	CATSEGGGEITDTQYF	TGTGCCACCAGTGAGGGTGGGGGGGAGATCACAGATACGCAGTATTTT
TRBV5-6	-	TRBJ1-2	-	CASSLAVFDVDTF	TGTGCCAGCAGCTTGGCCGTGTTTGATGTAGACACCTTC
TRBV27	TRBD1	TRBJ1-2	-	CASSPGDRGSYYGYTF	TGTGCCAGCAGTCCCGGCGACAGGGGGAGCTACTATGGCTACACCTTC
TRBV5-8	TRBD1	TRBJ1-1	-	CASPRDRESEAFF	TGTGCCAGCCCCCGGGACAGGGAATCTGAAGCTTTCTTT
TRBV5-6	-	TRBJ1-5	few	CASSLGGGPLSNQPQHF	TGTGCCAGCAGCTTGGGTGGAGGGCCTCTTAGCAATCAGCCCCAGCATTTT
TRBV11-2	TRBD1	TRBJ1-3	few	CASSVGTAGNTIYF	TGTGCCAGCAGCGTCGGGACAGCTGGAAACACCATATATTTT
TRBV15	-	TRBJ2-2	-	CATSRGLPPNTGELFF	TGTGCCACCAGCAGAGGCCTACCCCCGAACACCGGGGAGCTGTTTTTT
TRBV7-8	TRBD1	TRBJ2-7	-	CASSPAQGAGEQYF	TGTGCCAGCAGCCCCGCACAGGGGGCAGGCGAGCAGTACTTC
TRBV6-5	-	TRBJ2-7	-	CASSYSTGPYEQYF	TGTGCCAGCAGTTACTCGACAGGTCCCTACGAGCAGTACTTC
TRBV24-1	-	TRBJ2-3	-	CATSDSVEGTDTQYF	TGTGCCACCAGTGATTCTGTGGAGGGGACAGATACGCAGTATTTT
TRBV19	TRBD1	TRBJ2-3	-	CASSGRQGNTDTQYF	TGTGCCAGTAGTGGCAGACAGGGAAACACAGATACGCAGTATTTT
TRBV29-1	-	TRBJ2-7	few	CSVANVGQRIYEQYF	TGCAGCGTGGCTAACGTAGGACAGCGGATCTACGAGCAGTACTTC
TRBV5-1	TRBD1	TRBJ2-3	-	CASSPGTGRTDTQYF	TGCGCCAGCAGCCCCGGGACAGGGAGGACAGATACGCAGTATTTT
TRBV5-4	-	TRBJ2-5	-	CASRRQEETQYF	TGTGCCAGCAGACGACAGGAAGAGACCCAGTACTTC
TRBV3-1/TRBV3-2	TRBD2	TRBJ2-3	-	CASRDLLRGGDTQYF	TGTGCCAGCAGAGACCTCCTGCGGGGGGGAGATACGCAGTATTTT
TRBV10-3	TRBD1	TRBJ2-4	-	CAIRPGQGDDIQYF	TGTGCCATCAGACCGGGACAGGGGGATGACATTCAGTACTTC
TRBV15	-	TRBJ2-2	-	CATSTGEMVGELFF	TGTGCCACCAGCACCGGGGAGATGGTCGGGGAGCTGTTTTTT
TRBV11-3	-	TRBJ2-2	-	CASRGSGSVGELFF	TGTGCCAGCAGAGGGTCGGGGTCGGTCGGGGAGCTGTTTTTT
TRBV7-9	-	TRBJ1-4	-	CASTTKGGGGEKLFF	TGTGCCAGCACCACAAAGGGTGGGGGCGGTGAAAAACTGTTTTTT
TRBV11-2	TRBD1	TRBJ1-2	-	CASSPTGVSSYGYTF	TGTGCCAGCAGCCCGACAGGGGTCTCCTCCTATGGCTACACCTTC
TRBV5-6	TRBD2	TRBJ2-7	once	CASSLLATYEQYF	TGTGCCAGCAGCCTACTAGCGACTTACGAGCAGTACTTC
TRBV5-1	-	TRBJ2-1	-	CASSLAENEQFF	TGCGCCAGCAGCTTGGCGGAGAATGAGCAGTTCTTC
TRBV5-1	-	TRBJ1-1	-	CASSLASGGVSTEAFF	TGCGCCAGCAGCTTGGCCAGTGGAGGGGTGAGCACTGAAGCTTTCTTT
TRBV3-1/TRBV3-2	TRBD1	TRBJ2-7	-	CASSQVGTGDEQYF	TGTGCCAGCAGCCAAGTGGGGACAGGGGACGAGCAGTACTTC
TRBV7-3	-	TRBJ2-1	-	CASSLTGARGSGNEQFF	TGTGCCAGCAGCTTAACAGGGGCGCGGGGCTCCGGGAATGAGCAGTTCTTC
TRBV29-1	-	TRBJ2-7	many	CSATRSSYEQYF	TGCAGCGCCACCAGAAGCTCCTACGAGCAGTACTTC
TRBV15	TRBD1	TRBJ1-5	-	CATGPPYRGVGDQPQHF	TGTGCCACCGGTCCCCCGTACAGGGGAGTAGGGGATCAGCCCCAGCATTTT
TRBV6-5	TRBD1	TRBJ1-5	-	CASRQGVRDQPQHF	TGTGCCAGCAGACAGGGGGTGAGGGATCAGCCCCAGCATTTT
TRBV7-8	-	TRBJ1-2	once	CASTSRMVMRYGYTF	TGTGCCAGCACCTCTCGGATGGTGATGAGGTATGGCTACACCTTC
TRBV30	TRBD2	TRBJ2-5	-	CAWSVGSGETQYF	TGTGCCTGGAGTGTAGGTAGCGGGGAGACCCAGTACTTC
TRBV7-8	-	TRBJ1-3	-	CASSSRGDTIYF	TGTGCCAGCAGCTCAAGGGGTGACACCATATATTTT
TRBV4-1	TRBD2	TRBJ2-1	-	CASSQDREVAGANYNEQFF	TGCGCCAGCAGCCAAGATAGGGAGGTAGCGGGGGCCAACTACAATGAGCAGTTCTTC
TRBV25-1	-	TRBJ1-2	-	CASIGQGSGYTF	TGTGCCAGCATAGGGCAGGGGAGCGGCTACACCTTC
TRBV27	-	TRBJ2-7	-	CASSLLQGHEQYF	TGTGCCAGCAGTTTATTACAGGGCCACGAGCAGTACTTC
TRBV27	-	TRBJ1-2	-	CASSLGSKLTTGYGYTF	TGTGCCAGCAGTTTAGGATCCAAACTTACGACAGGCTATGGCTACACCTTC
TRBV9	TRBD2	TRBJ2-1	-	CASSAFGGGGNEQFF	TGTGCCAGCAGCGCTTTTGGCGGGGGGGGGAATGAGCAGTTCTTC
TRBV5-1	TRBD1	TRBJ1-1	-	CASRHPREGAGDTEAFF	TGCGCCAGCAGACACCCCCGGGAGGGGGCGGGTGACACTGAAGCTTTCTTT
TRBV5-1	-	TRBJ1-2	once	CASSLAPGKNYGYTF	TGCGCCAGCAGCTTGGCCCCAGGGAAGAACTATGGCTACACCTTC
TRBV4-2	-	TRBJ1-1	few	CASSQATDRRGNTEAFF	TGTGCCAGCAGCCAAGCTACCGACAGGCGAGGGAACACTGAAGCTTTCTTT
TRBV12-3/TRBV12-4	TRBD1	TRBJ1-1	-	CASSRGEPREAFF	TGTGCCAGCAGCAGGGGGGAACCTCGTGAAGCTTTCTTT